A single TCR beta chain is shown here with its context. These data are taken from a study of cytomegalovirus exposure and HLA in healthy donors. The primer mix had 60 Vbeta and 13 Jbeta primers. Produced via immunoSEQ multiplex PCR; TCRdb's table is partial and in-frame only. Counted here are some 220,000 clones, about 77% occurring once; the ten biggest clones make up less than 0.6%. Germline loops: CDR1 SGHRS, CDR2 YFSETQ. The CDR3 has 14 residues. Trimming left V 4 bases short and J 1 base short, with 11 bases between. The sequenced sample consisted of PBMCs. The TCR comes from a boy aged 5-17 years in good health and CMV-seronegative. This chain connects TRBV5-1 to TRBJ1-1; the D gene is possibly TRBD1 (5 bases). CDR3 sequence: CASSEQAKNTEAFF. In nucleotides, the CDR3 is TGCGCCAGCAGCGAACAGGCTAAGAACACTGAAGCTTTCTTT.